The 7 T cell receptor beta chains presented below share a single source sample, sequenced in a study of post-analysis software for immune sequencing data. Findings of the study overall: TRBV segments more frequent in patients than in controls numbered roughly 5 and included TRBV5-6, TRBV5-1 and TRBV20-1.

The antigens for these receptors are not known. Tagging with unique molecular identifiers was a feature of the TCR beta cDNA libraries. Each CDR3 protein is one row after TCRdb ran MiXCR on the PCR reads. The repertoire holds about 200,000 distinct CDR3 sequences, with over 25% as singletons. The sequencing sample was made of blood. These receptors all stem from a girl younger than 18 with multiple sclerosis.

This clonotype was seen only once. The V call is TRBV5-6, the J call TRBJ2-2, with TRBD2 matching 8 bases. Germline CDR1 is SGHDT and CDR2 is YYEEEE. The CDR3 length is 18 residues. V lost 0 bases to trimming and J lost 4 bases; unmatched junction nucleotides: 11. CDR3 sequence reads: CASSLVTSGSAATGELFF. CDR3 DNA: TGTGCCAGCAGCTTGGTAACTAGCGGAAGCGCGGCCACCGGGGAGCTGTTTTTT.

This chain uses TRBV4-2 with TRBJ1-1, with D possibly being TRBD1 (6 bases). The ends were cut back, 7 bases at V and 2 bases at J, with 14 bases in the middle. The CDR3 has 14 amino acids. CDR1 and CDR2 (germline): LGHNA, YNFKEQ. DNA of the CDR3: TGTGCCAGCATGGGGGGGGCGCGAAACACTGAAGCTTTCTTT. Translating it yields CASMGGARNTEAFF.

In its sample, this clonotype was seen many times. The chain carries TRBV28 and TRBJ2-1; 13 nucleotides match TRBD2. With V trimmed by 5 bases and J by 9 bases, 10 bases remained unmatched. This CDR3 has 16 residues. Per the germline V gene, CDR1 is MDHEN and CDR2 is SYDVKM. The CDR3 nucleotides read TGTGCCAGCAGTCCTCGGACTAGCGGGAGTTCTGGTGAGCAGTTCTTC. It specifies CASSPRTSGSSGEQFF.

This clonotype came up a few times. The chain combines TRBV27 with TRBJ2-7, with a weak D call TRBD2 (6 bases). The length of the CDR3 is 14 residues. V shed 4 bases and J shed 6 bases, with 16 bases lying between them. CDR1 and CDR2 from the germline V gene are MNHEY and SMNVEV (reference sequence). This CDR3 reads CASSSLVGGGEQYF. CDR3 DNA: TGTGCCAGCAGTTCCCTTGTTGGGGGAGGCGAGCAGTACTTC.

This CDR3 reads CASGAGLATETQYF. CDR3 bases: TGTGCCAGCGGAGCAGGACTAGCGACAGAGACCCAGTACTTC. The chain joins TRBV7-8 to TRBJ2-5, with 9 bases that match TRBD2. Germline V lookup: CDR1 SGHVS, CDR2 FQNEAQ. Trimming took 8 bases from V and 4 from J; bases not matched to a gene: 8. The CDR3 is 14 amino acids.

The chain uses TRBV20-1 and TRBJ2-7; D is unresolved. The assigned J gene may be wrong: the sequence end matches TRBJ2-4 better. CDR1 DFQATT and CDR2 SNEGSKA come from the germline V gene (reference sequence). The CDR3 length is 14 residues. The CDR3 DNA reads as TGCAGTGCTAGCCCCGACACGGTCAAAAACATTCAGTACTTC. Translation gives CSASPDTVKNIQYF.

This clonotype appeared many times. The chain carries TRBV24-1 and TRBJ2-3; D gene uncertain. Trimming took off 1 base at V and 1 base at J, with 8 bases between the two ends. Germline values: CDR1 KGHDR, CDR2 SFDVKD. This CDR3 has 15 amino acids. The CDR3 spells CATSDFQEGTDTQYF. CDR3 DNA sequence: TGTGCCACCAGTGATTTCCAGGAAGGCACAGATACGCAGTATTTT.